The 30 T cell receptor beta chains in this list originate from one sample, sequenced in a study of identical twins. One entry per CDR3 protein, called by TCRdb with MiXCR from the 5' RACE reads. The data contain 400,000 or so distinct CDR3 sequences, roughly 9% of them singletons. The sample comprised naive T cells sorted from blood. The receptors stem from a woman in her forties or fifties in good health.

In this sample, this clonotype turned up many times. This chain connects TRBV25-1 to TRBJ2-1; 9 bases agree with TRBD2. Per the germline V gene, CDR1 is MGHDK and CDR2 is SYGVNS. The CDR3 is 16 residues long. With V trimmed by 1 base and J by 4 bases, 5 bases remained unmatched. This chain's CDR3 is CASSEFSGGDYNEQFF. The CDR3 coding sequence is TGTGCCAGCAGTGAATTTAGCGGGGGAGATTACAATGAGCAGTTCTTC.

The J gene is TRBJ2-7, the V gene TRBV6-2 or TRBV6-3; 12 bases agree with TRBD1. V was clipped by 2 bases and J by 7 bases; unmatched bases: 9. CDR1 is MNHEY and CDR2 is SVGEGT in the germline V gene. The CDR3 totals 16 residues. The CDR3 bases are TGTGCCAGCAGTTACGGGCCGGGACAGGGGGCTCGAGAGCAGTACTTC. Its translation: CASSYGPGQGAREQYF.

This clonotype was found a few times. The V and J genes are TRBV27 and TRBJ2-1, with TRBD2 identical over 11 bases. The ends lost 6 bases at V and 11 bases at J; junction bases unmatched: 12. The V gene's germline CDR1 is MNHEY and CDR2 SMNVEV (reference sequence). The CDR3 runs 15 residues. CDR3 in amino acids: CASSPASGRWVKQFF. The CDR3 DNA reads TGTGCCAGCAGCCCGGCTAGCGGGAGGTGGGTTAAGCAGTTCTTC.

The chain recombines TRBV4-1 with TRBJ2-1; the D call may be TRBD1 or TRBD2 (6 bases each). V gave up 1 base and J gave up 9 bases, with 16 bases separating them. This CDR3 is built from 15 residues. Looked up from germline, CDR1 is MGHRA and CDR2 is YSYEKL. The CDR3 DNA follows: TGCGCCAGCAGCCAAGTGCCCCGGGGGCTTGGTGAGCAGTTCTTC. Translating gives CASSQVPRGLGEQFF.

A few counts support this clonotype. The gene calls are TRBV20-1 and TRBJ2-3, with 7 bases fitting TRBD2. The germline V gene has CDR1 DFQATT and CDR2 SNEGSKA (reference sequence). V shed 0 bases, J shed 1 base, and the junction held 4 bases outside the gene matches. This CDR3 contains 15 residues. The chain's CDR3 is CSARDFREGTDTQYF. The CDR3 DNA is TGCAGTGCTAGAGATTTCCGGGAGGGCACAGATACGCAGTATTTT.

This clonotype was found many times. The chain joins TRBV15 to TRBJ2-3; the D is unclear. This CDR3 comprises 11 residues. The ends were cut back, 8 bases at V and 6 bases at J, with 9 bases in the middle. Germline V gene lookup returns CDR1 LNHNV and CDR2 YYDKDF (reference sequence). The CDR3: CATGSWDTQYF. CDR3 in DNA: TGTGCCACCGGGTCATGGGATACGCAGTATTTT.

Many counts were recorded for this clonotype. One end of the junction varies from germline; a read error may be responsible. The chain combines TRBV3-1 with TRBJ2-7; D unclear. Germline V CDR1 and CDR2: LGHDT, YNNKEL (reference sequence). The CDR3 spans 12 residues. In nucleotides, the CDR3 is TGCGCCAGCAGCCAAGACCCGTACGAGCAGTACTTC. It encodes CASSQDPYEQYF.

The chain carries TRBV12-3 or TRBV12-4 and TRBJ2-4, with D perhaps TRBD2 (6 bases). Trimming cost V 9 bases and J 3 bases, with 27 bases left between them. This CDR3 has 18 residues. The CDR3 loop reads CARTTRTGVQALKNIQYF. The CDR3 nucleotides are TGTGCCAGAACAACCCGGACGGGAGTCCAAGCGCTCAAAAACATTCAGTACTTC.

The V and J genes are TRBV6-5 and TRBJ2-6, with D possibly matching TRBD1 (6 bases). Germline CDR1 and CDR2: MNHEY and SVGAGI. The CDR3 runs to 18 residues. The ends were cut back, 2 bases at V and 3 bases at J, with 17 bases in the middle. The CDR3 coding sequence is TGTGCCAGCAGTTACACGGCAGGGGACCTCTTTGGGGCCAACGTCCTGACTTTC. This gives the protein CASSYTAGDLFGANVLTF.

This clonotype was counted a few times. J is TRBJ2-5 and V is TRBV29-1, with 8 bases matching TRBD1. The germline CDR1 and CDR2 sequences are SQVTM and ANQGSEA. This CDR3 contains 12 residues. Germline trimming cut 5 bases from V and 5 bases from J; bases unmatched to any gene: 4. DNA of the CDR3: TGCAGCGTTCTAACAGGGGGGGAGACCCAGTACTTC. It is translated as CSVLTGGETQYF.

This clonotype was seen a few times. The CDR3 DNA is TGTGCCAGCAGCCAAGAGGGGGCCCGGCAGCCCCAGCATTTT. This gives the protein CASSQEGARQPQHF. This chain uses TRBV3-1 with TRBJ1-5, with D possibly being TRBD1 (6 bases). Germline V lookup: CDR1 LGHDT, CDR2 YNNKEL (reference sequence). The CDR3 covers 14 residues. V was cut by 0 bases and J by 7 bases, with 10 bases left in between.

This clonotype has more than one count but fewer than ten. The gene calls are TRBV21-1 and TRBJ2-7; TRBD1 was called by the table and not checked on the DNA. TRBV21-1 is noted as a pseudogene. This CDR3 has 17 amino acids. CDR3 in DNA: TGTGCCAGCAGCAAAGCGCGCGGGACAGGGCGATCCTACGAGCAGTACTTC. Translated: CASSKARGTGRSYEQYF.

The chain couples TRBV10-3 to TRBJ2-7; tentatively, D is TRBD2 (5 bases). The CDR3 has 14 amino acids. V lost 0 bases, J lost 4 bases, and 10 bases lay in between. Germline values: CDR1 ENHRY, CDR2 SYGVKD. CDR3 loop: CAISESPGGYEQYF. The CDR3 bases are TGTGCCATCAGTGAGTCTCCGGGCGGGTACGAGCAGTACTTC.

The CDR3 DNA sequence: TGCAGTGCAGGGGATAGCGGGAGGTTGAGCAATGAGCAGTTCTTC. It is translated as CSAGDSGRLSNEQFF. This chain joins TRBV20-1 and TRBJ2-1; 10 bases agree with TRBD2. Germline values: CDR1 DFQATT, CDR2 SNEGSKA (reference sequence). After removal of 6 bases from V and 6 bases from J, the junction contained 11 bases not matched to a gene. The CDR3 has 15 amino acids.

This chain joins TRBV6-1 and TRBJ2-1; 13 nucleotides match TRBD2. V was pared by 6 bases and J by 2 bases, with 4 bases of the junction left unmatched. This CDR3 has 16 residues. Germline assignment: CDR1 MNHNS and CDR2 SASEGT. CDR3 protein: CASRATSGRAYNEQFF. In DNA, the CDR3 is TGTGCCAGCAGAGCTACTAGCGGGAGGGCCTACAATGAGCAGTTCTTC.

V gene TRBV29-1 combines with J gene TRBJ2-1; TRBD2 might be the D (6 bases). Germline V gene lookup returns CDR1 SQVTM and CDR2 ANQGSEA. The CDR3 totals 15 residues. Trimming cost V 0 bases and J 5 bases, with 14 bases left between them. The CDR3 protein is CSVEEGLALNNEQFF. The CDR3 DNA sequence: TGCAGCGTTGAAGAAGGCCTAGCGCTTAACAATGAGCAGTTCTTC.

Many counts were recorded for this clonotype. The chain has TRBV29-1 and TRBJ2-5; maybe TRBD2 (5 bases). The germline V gene encodes CDR1 SQVTM and CDR2 ANQGSEA. V lost 4 bases and J 1 base, leaving 16 bases between the germline ends. The CDR3 has 15 residues. The CDR3 reads CSVVEGRGPQETQYF. CDR3 coding DNA: TGCAGCGTTGTGGAAGGACGAGGGCCCCAAGAGACCCAGTACTTC.

The CDR3 region has the DNA TGTGCCAGCAGCCAAGACGCTAGCGGGGGGACAGATACGCAGTATTTT. As protein: CASSQDASGGTDTQYF. The V call is TRBV3-1, the J call TRBJ2-3, with 11 nucleotides matching TRBD2. From germline, CDR1 is LGHDT and CDR2 YNNKEL (reference sequence). The CDR3 sequence is 16 residues long. The ends lost 0 bases at V and 3 bases at J; junction bases unmatched: 2.

This clonotype was found a few times. The chain uses TRBV7-8 and TRBJ2-5; D might be TRBD2 (7 bases). V was clipped by 5 bases and J by 4 bases, with 14 bases between them. Germline assignment: CDR1 SGHVS and CDR2 FQNEAQ. The CDR3 length is 14 residues. CDR3 coding DNA: TGTGCCAGCAGCCCGAGTAGGGGGGGAGAGACCCAGTACTTC. Protein sequence: CASSPSRGGETQYF. Drawing the rest from reference TRBV7-8 and TRBJ2-5, the complete variable domain is GAGVSQSPRYKVAKRGQDVALRCDPISGHVSLFWYQQALGQGPEFLTYFQNEAQLDKSGLPSDRFFAERPEGSVSTLKIQRTQQEDSAVYLCASSPSRGGETQYFGPGTRLLVL.

This clonotype was observed a few times. The chain links TRBV5-5 to TRBJ2-2; D not certain. Germline V lookup: CDR1 SGHKS, CDR2 YYEKEE (reference sequence). The CDR3 is made up of 15 amino acids. V dropped 0 bases and J dropped 4 bases, with 10 bases sitting between them. The CDR3 region is CASSLALQVTGELFF. The CDR3 DNA follows: TGTGCCAGCAGCTTGGCGCTACAAGTCACCGGGGAGCTGTTTTTT.

The chain combines TRBV24-1 with TRBJ2-1; D is undetermined. CDR1 and CDR2 from the germline V gene are KGHDR and SFDVKD. Trimming shortened V by 5 bases and J by 4 bases, and 14 bases separated the two germline ends. The CDR3 sequence is 15 residues long. CDR3 DNA: TGTGCCACCAGTGGCGAGATTTCCTCTTACAATGAGCAGTTCTTC. Its protein is CATSGEISSYNEQFF.

This clonotype was detected many times. The genes are TRBV5-1 and TRBJ2-3; D call uncertain. The CDR3 totals 14 residues. V gave up 3 bases and J gave up 1 base, with 9 bases separating them. Germline V gene data show CDR1 as SGHRS and CDR2 as YFSETQ. CDR3 nucleotides: TGCGCCAGCAGCTCGTCGGGCGGCACAGATACGCAGTATTTT. This codes for CASSSSGGTDTQYF.

The J gene is TRBJ2-3, the V gene TRBV10-2; 11 bases are a match to TRBD1. CDR1 WSHSY and CDR2 SAAADI come from the germline V gene. This CDR3 contains 16 residues. Trimming cost V 3 bases and J 4 bases; bases outside gene matches: 6. CDR3 in amino acids: CASSEPGTGGPDTQYF. The CDR3, as DNA: TGCGCCAGCAGTGAACCCGGGACAGGGGGTCCAGATACGCAGTATTTT.

In its sample, this clonotype was seen a few times. V and J are TRBV12-3 or TRBV12-4 and TRBJ2-7, with D hard to call. The CDR3 totals 13 residues. Trimming took off 1 base at V and 7 bases at J, with 11 bases between the two ends. The CDR3 here is CASSLGSSLEQYF. CDR3 bases: TGTGCCAGCAGTTTAGGCAGCTCCTTGGAGCAGTACTTC.

The V call is TRBV6-5, the J call TRBJ2-7, with TRBD1 as a possible D gene (7 bases). Trimming cost V 0 bases and J 6 bases, with 15 bases left between them. Germline-derived CDR1 and CDR2 are MNHEY and SVGAGI. The length of the CDR3 is 15 residues. The CDR3 loop is CASSYSTGRRSEQYF. The CDR3 DNA follows: TGTGCCAGCAGTTACTCGACAGGGAGGCGTTCCGAGCAGTACTTC.

This clonotype has more than one count but fewer than ten. The V call is TRBV18, the J call TRBJ2-3, with D possibly matching TRBD2 (6 bases). The CDR3 covers 12 residues. Looked up from germline, CDR1 is KGHSH and CDR2 is LQKENI. V was trimmed by 8 bases and J by 3 bases, leaving 9 bases between them. The CDR3 sequence: CASPGGTDTQYF. CDR3 nucleotide sequence: TGTGCCAGCCCTGGGGGGACAGATACGCAGTATTTT.

This chain uses TRBV6-2 or TRBV6-3 with TRBJ2-3, with 11 bases lining up with TRBD2. The germline gives CDR1 MNHEY, CDR2 SVGEGT. V shed 5 bases and J 8 bases; nucleotides not matched to a gene: 9. CDR3 length equals 15 residues. The CDR3 sequence is CASSQTGLAVFTQYF. CDR3 DNA: TGTGCCAGCAGTCAAACGGGACTAGCGGTTTTTACGCAGTATTTT.

CDR3 DNA sequence: TGTGCCAGCAGCAAAGAAGCCTACGAGCAGTACTTC. Its protein is CASSKEAYEQYF. V and J are TRBV11-2 and TRBJ2-7; D gene uncertain. The CDR3 covers 12 residues. The V end lost 5 bases, the J end lost 2 bases, and 7 bases lay between the germline ends. Germline V gene sequence: CDR1 SGHAT, CDR2 FQNNGV.

This clonotype was picked up many times. The rearrangement joins TRBV11-3 to TRBJ2-1; D uncertain. CDR1 SGHNT and CDR2 YENEEA come from the germline V gene. This CDR3 is 15 amino acids long. V dropped 2 bases and J dropped 0 bases, with 8 bases sitting between them. CDR3 in DNA: TGTGCCAGCAGCTTATTAGCTAGCTCCTACAATGAGCAGTTCTTC. Its protein product is CASSLLASSYNEQFF.

This clonotype came up a few times. The CDR3 coding sequence is TGTGCCAGCAGTCAGGGGGGCTTTAGTCCTGAAGCTTTCTTT. Its protein product is CASSQGGFSPEAFF. The chain uses TRBV12-3 or TRBV12-4 and TRBJ1-1; the match to TRBD1 covers 7 bases. V gave up 5 bases and J gave up 6 bases; unmatched junction bases: 9. This CDR3 contains 14 residues.